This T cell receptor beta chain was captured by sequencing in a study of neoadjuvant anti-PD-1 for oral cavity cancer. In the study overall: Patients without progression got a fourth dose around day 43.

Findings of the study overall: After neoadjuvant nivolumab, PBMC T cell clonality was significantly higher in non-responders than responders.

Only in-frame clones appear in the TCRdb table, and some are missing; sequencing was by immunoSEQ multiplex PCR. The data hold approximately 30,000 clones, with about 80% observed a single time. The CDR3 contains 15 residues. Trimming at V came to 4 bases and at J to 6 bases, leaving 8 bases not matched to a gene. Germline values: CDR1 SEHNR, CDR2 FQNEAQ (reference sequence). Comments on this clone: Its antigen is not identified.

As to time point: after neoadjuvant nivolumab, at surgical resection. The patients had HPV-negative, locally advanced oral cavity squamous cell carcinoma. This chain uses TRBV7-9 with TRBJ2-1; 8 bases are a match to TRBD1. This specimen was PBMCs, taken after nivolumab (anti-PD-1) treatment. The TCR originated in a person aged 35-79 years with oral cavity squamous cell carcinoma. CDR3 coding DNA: TGTGCCAGCAGCTACCAGGGGGCCGGGGGCAATGAGCAGTTCTTC. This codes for CASSYQGAGGNEQFF.